This passage covers 12 T cell receptor beta chains from one sample sequenced in a study of blood T cells in healthy people across ages. Primers used in a second PCR of roughly 6 to 11 cycles were a sample-barcoded 5' primer and a J-beta primer mix. In TCRdb, the 5' RACE reads were re-called with MiXCR into one record per CDR3 protein. The data hold 780,000 or so distinct CDR3 sequences, with more than 50% observed a single time. Specimen: blood. Every receptor here comes from a man aged 40-49 years in good health.

V gene TRBV3-1 combines with J gene TRBJ2-5, with 7 bases aligning to TRBD1. From germline, CDR1 is LGHDT and CDR2 YNNKEL (reference sequence). V lost 2 bases and J lost 5; bases outside the gene matches: 8. There are 15 residues in the CDR3. CDR3 residues: CASSQPTGAAETQYF. As DNA, the CDR3 is TGTGCCAGCAGCCAACCCACAGGGGCGGCGGAGACCCAGTACTTC.

The gene calls are TRBV7-9 and TRBJ2-1; D ambiguous. The CDR3 runs 16 residues. Germline V gene data show CDR1 as SEHNR and CDR2 as FQNEAQ (reference sequence). Trimming took 1 base from V and 1 from J, leaving 11 bases between them. CDR3 DNA: TGTGCCAGCAGCTTAGGTGATATCTATTCCTACAATGAGCAGTTCTTC. Translating gives CASSLGDIYSYNEQFF.

The chain has TRBV20-1 and TRBJ2-4; D perhaps matches TRBD2 (6 bases). The J call may be incorrect, as the DNA end agrees better with TRBJ2-5. The CDR3 is 11 amino acids. Germline values: CDR1 DFQATT, CDR2 SNEGSKA (reference sequence). Here the CDR3 reads CSALGGETQYF. The CDR3 nucleotides read TGCAGTGCTCTGGGAGGAGAGACCCAGTACTTC.

There are a few counts of this clonotype. As DNA, the CDR3 is TGTGCCAGCAGTTTATCTCAGGGTGGGGAGCAGTACTTC. This sequence encodes CASSLSQGGEQYF. V and J are TRBV27 and TRBJ2-7, with a weak D call TRBD1 (5 bases). There are 13 residues in the CDR3. V dropped 0 bases and J dropped 7 bases, with 10 bases sitting between them. From germline, CDR1 is MNHEY and CDR2 SMNVEV (reference sequence).

This clonotype appeared a single time. This chain joins TRBV4-2 and TRBJ2-5, with D tentatively TRBD1 (8 bases). The CDR3 contains 16 residues. Per germline, CDR1 LGHNA and CDR2 YNFKEQ. Trimming pared 5 bases from V and 2 bases from J, leaving 18 bases between. CDR3 loop: CASSTGGTGGQETQYF. The DNA for the CDR3 is TGTGCCAGCAGCACGGGGGGTACAGGGGGACAAGAGACCCAGTACTTC.

V is TRBV20-1 and J is TRBJ1-1, with TRBD1 as a possible D gene (6 bases). Trimming took 5 bases from V and 4 from J, leaving 17 bases between them. CDR1 and CDR2 (germline): DFQATT, SNEGSKA (reference sequence). CDR3 length: 14 amino acids. In DNA, the CDR3 is TGCAGTGCTCTTCTAGTAGGAGGGGGCACTGAAGCTTTCTTT. Translation gives CSALLVGGGTEAFF.

The CDR3 nucleotides are TGTGCCAGCAGTGCCACAGGGGCCTACTCCTACGAGCAGTACTTC. Protein product: CASSATGAYSYEQYF. The rearrangement joins TRBV2 to TRBJ2-7; 7 nucleotides agree with TRBD1. The germline V gene has CDR1 SNHLY and CDR2 FYNNEI. With V trimmed by 4 bases and J by 0 bases, 6 bases remained unmatched. The CDR3 loop spans 15 amino acids.

This clonotype has just a few counts. The chain uses TRBV27 and TRBJ2-7; D may be TRBD2 (6 bases). CDR3 length: 15 amino acids. The germline gives CDR1 MNHEY, CDR2 SMNVEV (reference sequence). Trimming removed 4 bases at V and 2 bases at J, with 15 bases between. The CDR3 is CASSSKTRPPYEQYF. The CDR3 DNA follows: TGTGCCAGCAGTTCAAAGACTAGGCCCCCCTACGAGCAGTACTTC.

V is TRBV12-3 or TRBV12-4 and J is TRBJ1-1, with 7 nucleotides matching TRBD1. This CDR3 is 15 amino acids long. Trimming took 5 bases from V and 1 from J; bases not matched to a gene: 7. CDR3 amino acids: CASSRRRTGNTEAFF. CDR3 bases: TGTGCCAGCAGTCGGCGGAGGACAGGGAACACTGAAGCTTTCTTT.

This clonotype showed up many times. This chain connects TRBV7-2 to TRBJ2-1, with D possibly matching TRBD1 (5 bases). V lost 1 base to trimming and J lost 1 base, with 11 bases between them. From germline, CDR1 is SGHTA and CDR2 FQGNSA. There are 16 residues in the CDR3. CDR3 DNA: TGTGCCAGCAGCTTAGTTCGGACAATATCCTACAATGAGCAGTTCTTC. Translated, it gives CASSLVRTISYNEQFF.

The J gene is TRBJ2-7, the V gene TRBV16, with 7 positions matching TRBD1. Germline-derived CDR1 and CDR2 are KGHSY and FQNENV. The ends lost 4 bases at V and 0 bases at J; junction bases unmatched: 9. This CDR3 is 16 amino acids long. CDR3: CASSLGTAASSYEQYF. CDR3 in DNA: TGTGCCAGCAGCCTCGGGACAGCCGCTAGCTCCTACGAGCAGTACTTC.

V and J are TRBV7-3 and TRBJ2-3; 9 nucleotides agree with TRBD2. The CDR3 has 16 amino acids. Germline lookup yields CDR1 SGHTA and CDR2 FQGTGA. V dropped 1 base and J dropped 5; count of bases not matched to a gene: 7. The CDR3 bases are TGTGCCAGCAGCTTAATGGGCGGGGGGGCTCTAGATACGCAGTATTTT. As protein: CASSLMGGGALDTQYF.